This T cell receptor beta chain was identified during a study of T cells in Graves' hyperthyroidism and ophthalmopathy. The study's findings and limits: Separating ophthalmopathy from stable hyperthyroidism was achieved by a 13 V-J model.

For Graves' hyperthyroidism to be stable, ophthalmopathy could not progress within 18 months. Diagnosis of hyperthyroidism was new in patients aged 18 to 65, and its duration was under 2 months. Patients showing uncontrolled infection, other autoimmune disease, pregnancy or lactation were ineligible. TCR beta CDR3 sequences were amplified from RNA transcripts. Initially, a first-round RT-PCR of the TCR CDR3 employed the HTBI primer set. Via MiXCR, TCRdb re-called the multiplex PCR reads, giving one row per CDR3 protein. The top ten clones hold approximately 8.7% of a sample with approximately 870,000 distinct CDR3 sequences, more than 30% of them seen once. This CDR3 spans 14 amino acids. Per germline, CDR1 DFQATT and CDR2 SNEGSKA (reference sequence). V dropped 5 bases and J dropped 0 bases, with 13 bases sitting between them. A word on this clonotype: What it binds is not known.

The chain combines TRBV20-1 with TRBJ1-1, with a weak D call TRBD1 (5 bases). This sequence was found in a man between 18 and 29 years old with Graves' hyperthyroidism. Sequenced sample: blood. The CDR3 nucleotides are TGCAGTGCTTCCCCGGGACTGATGAACACTGAAGCTTTCTTT. The encoded protein is CSASPGLMNTEAFF.